The sequence of this T cell receptor (beta chain) was determined in a study of shared clonotypes between healthy human individuals. The germline V gene has CDR1 SEHNR and CDR2 FQNEAQ (reference sequence). This CDR3 is built from 15 residues. Trimming removed 1 base at V and 0 bases at J, with 10 bases between. Sequencing used immunoSEQ multiplex PCR; TCRdb keeps in-frame clones, though not all of them. The table lists about 2 million clones, around 95% of them singletons. Input material: naive CD4+ T cells sorted from blood. Noted subset: CD45RA+ positively selected. The V call is TRBV7-9, the J call TRBJ2-7; D gene unclear. This TCR derives from a man between 18 and 29 years old in good health. CDR3 in amino acids: CASSLETGFSYEQYF. CDR3 DNA sequence: TGTGCCAGCAGCTTAGAGACCGGATTCTCCTACGAGCAGTACTTC. Looking up the rest from reference TRBV7-9 and TRBJ2-7 gives the full variable domain: DTGVSQNPRHKITKRGQNVTFRCDPISEHNRLYWYRQTLGQGPEFLTYFQNEAQLEKSRLLSDRFSAERPKGSFSTLEIQRTEQGDSAMYLCASSLETGFSYEQYFGPGTRLTVT.